This T cell receptor (beta chain) was found in a study of response to subunit inactivated influenza vaccine. This clonotype was seen only a few times. TCRdb re-called the RT-PCR reads with MiXCR, one entry per CDR3 protein. The sample lists about 540,000 distinct CDR3 sequences, roughly 25% seen once, with 2.5% to 3.5% in the top ten. V lost 2 bases and J lost 2, with 11 bases in between. The CDR3 has 15 amino acids. The same data also contributed to another study, on T cells expressing NK-cell markers. That work contributes: Synthesis of TCR beta cDNA relied on 5'RACE template switching carrying UMIs. The authors applied an anti-gamma-delta TCR antibody in several experiments, and it restricted sorting to alpha-beta TCR T cells.

The sequence came from a man between 50 and 59 years old who received an inactivated influenza vaccine. The rearrangement uses TRBV12-3 or TRBV12-4 and TRBJ2-3; D is perhaps TRBD2 (7 bases). Source: CD4+ T cells sorted from PBMCs, taken about 11 days after vaccination. The CDR3: CASSLFGGATDTQYF. The CDR3, as DNA: TGTGCCAGCAGTTTATTTGGGGGGGCCACAGATACGCAGTATTTT.